This TCR beta chain was found in a study of vaccination and CD4 T cells after COVID-19. In regard to this clonotype: What it recognizes is unknown.

Per the germline V gene, CDR1 is DFQATT and CDR2 is SNEGSKA (reference sequence). With 0 bases removed from V and 4 bases from J, the gap between germline ends came to 7 bases. CDR3 length: 12 residues. Study observations and caveats: A comparatively limited set of convalescent patients was examined, with no early post-infection timepoints.

Oncomine TCR Beta short-read sequencing was applied to DNA from cultured CD4+ T cells. Using its own MiXCR run on the PCR reads, TCRdb lists one record per CDR3 protein. The table records about 19,000 distinct CDR3 sequences, about 60% of them present only once. Stated treatment: roughly 10-day PBMC culture with coronavirus spike peptide pools or control peptides (ViraFEST assay). The V and J genes are TRBV20-1 and TRBJ2-7, with D maybe TRBD2 (5 bases). The sequenced material came from CD4+ T cells from blood, cultured in vitro. This receptor was identified in a human donor who had recovered from COVID-19. The CDR3, as DNA: TGCAGTGCTAGAGATGGAGGTTACGAGCAGTACTTC. This translates into CSARDGGYEQYF.